This is a list of T cell receptor beta chains from one sample in a study of patients and donors after allogeneic stem cell transplantation. TCRdb recomputed calls from the RT-PCR reads with MiXCR, one row per CDR3 protein. The table lists about 150,000 distinct CDR3 sequences, about two fifths of them singletons. Sequencing was performed on blood, either unsorted or a sorted T cell fraction (not recorded which). The receptors were gathered from a human donor who was either an allogeneic HSCT recipient or a stem cell or donor lymphocyte infusion donor (not recorded which). It is not recorded whose cells these are; they may come from a transplant donor. The CDR3 runs from the conserved cysteine through the conserved F or W.

TRBV28	CASSSFSSGGQLPEQYF
TRBV10-3	CAISRSSTDTQYF
TRBV7-2	CASSWGLAGPLAQYF
TRBV11-1	CASSFGRGSGYTF
TRBV9	CASSTQWTPNTEAFF
TRBV6-5	CASSYSSGGGTDTQYF
TRBV3-1	CASSQERGLIWDNEQFF
TRBV7-9	CASSTDRGREKLFF
TRBV27	CASSPIPVGGGYLSNQPQHF
TRBV21-1	CASSGGREGSGNTIYF
TRBV11-2	CASSLDVLNYGYTF
TRBV29-1	CSVQAPHMETQYF
TRBV25-1	CASSEPGLAGPPGELFF
TRBV12-3/TRBV12-4	CASTGTDTQYF
TRBV28	CASSLRLALRNEQFF